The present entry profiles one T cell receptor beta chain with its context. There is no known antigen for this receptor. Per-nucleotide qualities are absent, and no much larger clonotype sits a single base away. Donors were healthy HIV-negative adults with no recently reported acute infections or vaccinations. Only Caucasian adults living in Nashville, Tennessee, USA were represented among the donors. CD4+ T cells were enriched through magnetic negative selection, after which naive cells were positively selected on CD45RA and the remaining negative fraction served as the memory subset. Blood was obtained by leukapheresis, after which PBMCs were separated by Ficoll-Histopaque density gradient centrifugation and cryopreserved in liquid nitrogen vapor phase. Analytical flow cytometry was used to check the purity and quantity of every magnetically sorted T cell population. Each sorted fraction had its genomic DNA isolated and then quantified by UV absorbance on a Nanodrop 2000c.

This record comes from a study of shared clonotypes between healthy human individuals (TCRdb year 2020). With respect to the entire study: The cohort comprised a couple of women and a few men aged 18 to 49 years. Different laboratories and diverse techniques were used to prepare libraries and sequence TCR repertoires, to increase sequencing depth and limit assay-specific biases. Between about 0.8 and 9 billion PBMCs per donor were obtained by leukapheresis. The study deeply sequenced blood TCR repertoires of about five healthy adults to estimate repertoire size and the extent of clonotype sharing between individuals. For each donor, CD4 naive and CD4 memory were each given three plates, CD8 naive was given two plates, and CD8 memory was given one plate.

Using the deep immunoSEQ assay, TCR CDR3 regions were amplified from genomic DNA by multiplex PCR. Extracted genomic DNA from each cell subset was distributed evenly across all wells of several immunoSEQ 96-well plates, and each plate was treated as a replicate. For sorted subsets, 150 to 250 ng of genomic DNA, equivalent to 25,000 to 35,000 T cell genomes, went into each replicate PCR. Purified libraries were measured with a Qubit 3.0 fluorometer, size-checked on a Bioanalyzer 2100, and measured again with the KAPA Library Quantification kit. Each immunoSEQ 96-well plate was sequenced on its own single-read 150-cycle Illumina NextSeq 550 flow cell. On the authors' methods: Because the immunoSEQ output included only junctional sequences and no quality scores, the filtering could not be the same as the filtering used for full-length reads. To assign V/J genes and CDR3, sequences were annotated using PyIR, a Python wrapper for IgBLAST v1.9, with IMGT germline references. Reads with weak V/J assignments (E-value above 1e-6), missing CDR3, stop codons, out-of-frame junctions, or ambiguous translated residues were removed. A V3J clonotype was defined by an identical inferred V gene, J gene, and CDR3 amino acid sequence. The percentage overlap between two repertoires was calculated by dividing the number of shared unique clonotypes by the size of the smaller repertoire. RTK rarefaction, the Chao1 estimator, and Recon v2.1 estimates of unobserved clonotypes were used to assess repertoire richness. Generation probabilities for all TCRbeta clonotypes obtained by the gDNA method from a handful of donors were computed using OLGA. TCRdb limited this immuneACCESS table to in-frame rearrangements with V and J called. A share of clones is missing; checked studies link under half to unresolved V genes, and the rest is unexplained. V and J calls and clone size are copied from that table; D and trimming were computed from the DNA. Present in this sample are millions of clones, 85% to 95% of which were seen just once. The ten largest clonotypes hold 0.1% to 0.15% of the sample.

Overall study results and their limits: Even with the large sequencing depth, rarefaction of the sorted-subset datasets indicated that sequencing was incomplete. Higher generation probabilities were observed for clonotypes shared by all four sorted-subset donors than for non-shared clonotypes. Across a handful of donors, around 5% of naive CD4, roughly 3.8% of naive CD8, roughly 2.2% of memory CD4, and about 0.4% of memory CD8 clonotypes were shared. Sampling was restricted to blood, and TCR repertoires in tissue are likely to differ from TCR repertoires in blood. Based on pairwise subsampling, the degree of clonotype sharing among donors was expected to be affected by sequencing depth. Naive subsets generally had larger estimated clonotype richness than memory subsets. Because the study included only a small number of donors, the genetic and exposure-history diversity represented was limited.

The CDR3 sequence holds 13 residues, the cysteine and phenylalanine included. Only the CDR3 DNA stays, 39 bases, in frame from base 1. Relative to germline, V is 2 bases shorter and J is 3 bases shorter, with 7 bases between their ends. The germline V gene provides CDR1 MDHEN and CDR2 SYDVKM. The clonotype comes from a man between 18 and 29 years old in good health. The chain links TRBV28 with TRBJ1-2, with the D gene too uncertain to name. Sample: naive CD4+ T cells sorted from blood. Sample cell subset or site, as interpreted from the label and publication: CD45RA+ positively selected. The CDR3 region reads CASSLEEYYGYTF. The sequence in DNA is TGTGCCAGCAGTTTAGAGGAGTACTATGGCTACACCTTC.